The next 23 T cell receptor beta chains were all read from a single sample in a study of blood T cell repertoires in COVID-19. The protocol was immunoSEQ multiplex PCR, while the TCRdb copy is restricted to in-frame clones and leaves out a portion. The sample lists some 250,000 clones, about nine tenths occurring once. The sequenced material came from peripheral blood. These receptors were taken from a man in his sixties with acute or convalescent COVID-19.

J is TRBJ1-2 and V is TRBV30, with D unresolved. CDR3 length: 13 residues. Germline loops: CDR1 GTSNPN, CDR2 SVGIG (reference sequence). The V end was cut by 5 bases, the J end by 3 bases, with 13 bases between. CDR3 sequence: CAWSRALHYGYTF. DNA of the CDR3: TGTGCCTGGTCGAGGGCTTTGCACTATGGCTACACCTTC.

V is TRBV10-3 and J is TRBJ1-3; D not resolved. With 1 base removed from V and 0 bases from J, the gap between germline ends came to 7 bases. In germline, CDR1 is ENHRY, CDR2 SYGVKD. CDR3 length equals 15 residues. The CDR3 loop is CAISEYSRSGNTIYF. The CDR3, as DNA: TGTGCCATCAGTGAGTACTCGCGCTCTGGAAACACCATATATTTT.

This chain links TRBV29-1 with TRBJ2-4, with 9 nucleotides matching TRBD2. The trim removed 7 bases at V and 7 bases at J, leaving 8 bases unmatched. The germline V gene encodes CDR1 SQVTM and CDR2 ANQGSEA. CDR3 length: 13 amino acids. The CDR3 reads CSAGGTSINIQYF. CDR3 in DNA: TGCAGCGCCGGCGGGACTAGCATTAACATTCAGTACTTC. Full variable domain (missing parts from reference TRBV29-1 and TRBJ2-4): SAVISQKPSRDICQRGTSLTIQCQVDSQVTMMFWYRQQPGQSLTLIATANQGSEATYESGFVIDKFPISRPNLTFSTLTVSNMSPEDSSIYLCSAGGTSINIQYFGAGTRLSVL.

The chain recombines TRBV6-2 or TRBV6-3 with TRBJ2-1; the match to TRBD2 covers 7 bases. The junction had 7 bases not matched to a gene; V was cut back by 4 bases and J by 10 bases. CDR1 is MNHEY and CDR2 is SVGEGT in the germline V gene. There are 13 residues in the CDR3. The DNA of the CDR3 is TGTGCCAGCAGTTCCCTGGCGGGAGAGGAGCAGTTCTTC. It encodes CASSSLAGEEQFF.

The chain combines TRBV9 with TRBJ2-1; D not certain. This CDR3 has 13 amino acids. Germline CDR1 is SGDLS and CDR2 is YYNGEE. Trimming took off 0 bases at V and 13 bases at J, with 14 bases between the two ends. The CDR3 DNA sequence: TGTGCCAGCAGCGTAGACGCTAGAGGTCCCCAGTTCTTC. Amino acids: CASSVDARGPQFF.

The chain employs TRBV27 and TRBJ2-1, with TRBD2 identical over 12 bases. There are 18 residues in the CDR3. Germline lookup yields CDR1 MNHEY and CDR2 SMNVEV (reference sequence). The trim removed 5 bases at V and 4 bases at J, leaving 12 bases unmatched. CDR3 in DNA: TGTGCCAGCAGTCCTCGGGTTCTAGCGGGAGGGTTATACAATGAGCAGTTCTTC. Encoded protein: CASSPRVLAGGLYNEQFF.

V is TRBV24-1 and J is TRBJ2-2, with D hard to call. V dropped 7 bases and J dropped 7 bases, with 12 bases sitting between them. There are 13 residues in the CDR3. From germline, CDR1 is KGHDR and CDR2 SFDVKD. The CDR3 nucleotides read TGTGCCACCAGGGGCTCCCAGAGCGGGGAGCTGTTTTTT. It is translated as CATRGSQSGELFF.

This sequence joins TRBV11-3 and TRBJ2-3, with D perhaps matching TRBD2 (6 bases). Germline loops: CDR1 SGHNT, CDR2 YENEEA. The CDR3 has 16 amino acids. V lost 0 bases and J 5 bases, leaving 15 bases between the germline ends. The CDR3 reads CASSLEEGRRGDTQYF. In nucleotides, the CDR3 is TGTGCCAGCAGCTTAGAGGAGGGCAGGCGCGGAGATACGCAGTATTTT.

The V gene is TRBV11-2, the J gene TRBJ2-5; 11 nucleotides match TRBD2. V trimming: 5 bases; J trimming: 5 bases; junction bases outside the gene matches: 10. This CDR3 has 16 amino acids. Germline V lookup: CDR1 SGHAT, CDR2 FQNNGV. CDR3 residues: CASSTSRASGRETQYF. In nucleotides, the CDR3 is TGTGCCAGCAGCACCTCGAGGGCTAGCGGGAGGGAGACCCAGTACTTC.

The genes are TRBV18 and TRBJ2-1; TRBD1 matches at 7 bases. The CDR3 spans 12 residues. Germline lookup yields CDR1 KGHSH and CDR2 LQKENI. V lost 7 bases, J lost 10 bases, and 7 bases stayed unmatched. CDR3 nucleotide sequence: TGTGCCAGCTTAGGACAGGCTGAAGAGCAGTTCTTC. This translates into CASLGQAEEQFF. The variable domain in full, completed from reference TRBV18 and TRBJ2-1, reads NAGVMQNPRHLVRRRGQEARLRCSPMKGHSHVYWYRQLPEEGLKFMVYLQKENIIDESGMPKERFSAEFPKEGPSILRIQQVVRGDSAAYFCASLGQAEEQFFGPGTRLTVL.

This clone was observed a handful of times. The CDR3 protein is CASSQGAAGDYEQYF. The CDR3 DNA is TGCGCCAGCAGCCAAGGGGCGGCGGGAGACTACGAGCAGTACTTC. The chain recombines TRBV4-1 with TRBJ2-7, with 7 bases that match TRBD2. The length of the CDR3 is 15 residues. Germline V CDR1 and CDR2: MGHRA, YSYEKL. The junction had 6 bases not matched to a gene; V was cut back by 1 base and J by 3 bases.

V usage is TRBV30 and J usage is TRBJ1-6, with D hard to call. Looked up from germline, CDR1 is GTSNPN and CDR2 is SVGIG (reference sequence). The CDR3 loop spans 15 amino acids. V lost 2 bases and J lost 0, with 8 bases in between. DNA of the CDR3: TGTGCCTGGAGTATTCCGAGCTCCTATAATTCACCCCTCCACTTT. Its protein is CAWSIPSSYNSPLHF.

The rearrangement joins TRBV5-6 to TRBJ1-5; no firm D call. Germline V gives CDR1 SGHDT, CDR2 YYEEEE. Trimming left V 0 bases short and J 2 bases short, with 15 bases between. The CDR3 has 17 residues. Here the CDR3 reads CASSLAAGYEGNQPQHF. CDR3 in DNA: TGTGCCAGCAGCTTGGCGGCGGGGTATGAGGGCAATCAGCCCCAGCATTTT.

The V gene is TRBV27, the J gene TRBJ2-4; 7 bases line up with TRBD2. V dropped 6 bases and J dropped 8; count of bases not matched to a gene: 7. The CDR3 sequence is 13 residues long. Germline values: CDR1 MNHEY, CDR2 SMNVEV (reference sequence). The CDR3 is CASSGGSFDIQYF. The CDR3 DNA is TGTGCCAGCAGCGGGGGGAGTTTTGACATTCAGTACTTC.

The chain links TRBV4-1 to TRBJ2-5; D is unclear. V shed 4 bases and J shed 1 base, with 16 bases lying between them. The length of the CDR3 is 16 residues. Per the germline V gene, CDR1 is MGHRA and CDR2 is YSYEKL. The CDR3 DNA follows: TGCGCCAGCAGCCGATACCTCGTAGTGCTCCAAGAGACCCAGTACTTC. Translating it yields CASSRYLVVLQETQYF.

This sequence joins TRBV6-5 and TRBJ2-2; maybe TRBD1 (6 bases). Trimming removed 2 bases at V and 6 bases at J, with 16 bases between. The CDR3 length is 16 residues. From germline, CDR1 is MNHEY and CDR2 SVGAGI. CDR3 nucleotide sequence: TGTGCCAGCAGTTACGCCCACAGGGCCGGGTCCGGGGAGCTGTTTTTT. It is translated as CASSYAHRAGSGELFF.

The chain recombines TRBV3-1 (or the pseudogene TRBV3-2) with TRBJ2-7, with 7 bases that match TRBD2. The V gene end was trimmed by 3 bases and the J gene end by 0 bases; junction bases not matched to a gene: 8. The length of the CDR3 is 16 residues. CDR1 and CDR2 from the germline V gene are LGHDT and YNNKEL (reference sequence). The CDR3 loop is CASSHPPSGTSYEQYF. The CDR3 DNA reads TGTGCCAGCAGCCACCCCCCTAGCGGCACCTCCTACGAGCAGTACTTC.

This clone came up a few times. The CDR3 DNA is TGTGCCATCAAAGAAGGGGAAGGGATGAACACTGAAGCTTTCTTT. This sequence encodes CAIKEGEGMNTEAFF. The chain employs TRBV10-3 and TRBJ1-1, with a possible D match to TRBD1 (5 bases). With 7 bases removed from V and 0 bases from J, the gap between germline ends came to 15 bases. The germline CDR1 and CDR2 sequences are ENHRY and SYGVKD. This CDR3 is built from 15 residues.

J is TRBJ2-1 and V is TRBV19; TRBD1 agrees at 9 bases. The CDR3 spans 13 residues. Germline assignment: CDR1 LNHDA and CDR2 SQIVND (reference sequence). With V trimmed by 6 bases and J by 7 bases, 4 bases remained unmatched. The CDR3 reads CASRGQGLNEQFF. For the CDR3, the DNA is TGTGCCAGTAGGGGACAGGGACTGAATGAGCAGTTCTTC.

The chain links TRBV19 to TRBJ2-7; the match to TRBD1 covers 8 bases. Trimming removed 3 bases from V and 4 bases from J; junction bases left unmatched: 5. This CDR3 is 14 amino acids long. Germline-derived CDR1 and CDR2 are LNHDA and SQIVND (reference sequence). The CDR3 DNA follows: TGTGCCAGTAGTATGGCAGGGGGCATGTACGAGCAGTACTTC. Its protein is CASSMAGGMYEQYF.

This chain joins TRBV4-2 and TRBJ2-7; TRBD1 aligns across 8 bases. The CDR3 spans 14 residues. The germline V gene has CDR1 LGHNA and CDR2 YNFKEQ. V lost 1 base and J lost 4; bases outside the gene matches: 3. CDR3 sequence reads: CASSQVTGGYEQYF. The CDR3 region has the DNA TGTGCCAGCAGCCAAGTAACAGGGGGGTACGAGCAGTACTTC.

The CDR3 protein is CASSSPGSPTDTQYF. CDR3 sequence (DNA): TGTGCCAGCAGTTCCCCGGGGAGCCCAACAGATACGCAGTATTTT. J is TRBJ2-3 and V is TRBV28; the D gene is possibly TRBD2 (5 bases). V lost 4 bases and J 3 bases, leaving 14 bases between the germline ends. The CDR3 sequence is 15 residues long. Germline V gene lookup returns CDR1 MDHEN and CDR2 SYDVKM.

The chain combines TRBV5-6 with TRBJ2-1, with D possibly TRBD2 on 5 matching bases. Germline CDR1 and CDR2: SGHDT and YYEEEE. The CDR3 covers 19 residues. V lost 4 bases, J lost 0 bases, and 23 bases lay in between. The CDR3 DNA follows: TGTGCCAGCAGCCCAGAAGTAGGGCGGACTTCAAGCTCCTACAATGAGCAGTTCTTC. Translation gives CASSPEVGRTSSSYNEQFF.